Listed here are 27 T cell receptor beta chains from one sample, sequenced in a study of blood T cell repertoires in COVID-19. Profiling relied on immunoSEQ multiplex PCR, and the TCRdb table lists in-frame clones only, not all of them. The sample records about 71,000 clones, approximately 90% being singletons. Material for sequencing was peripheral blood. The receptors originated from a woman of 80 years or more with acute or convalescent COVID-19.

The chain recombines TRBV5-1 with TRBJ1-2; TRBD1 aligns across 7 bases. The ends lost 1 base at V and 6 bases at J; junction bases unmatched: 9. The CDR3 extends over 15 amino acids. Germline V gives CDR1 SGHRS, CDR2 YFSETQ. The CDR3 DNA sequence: TGCGCCAGCAGCTTGCAAAGGGGGCGGGTTGATGGCTACACCTTC. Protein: CASSLQRGRVDGYTF.

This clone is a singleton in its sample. This CDR3 is CAISELLGNGELFF. CDR3 DNA: TGTGCCATCAGTGAGTTACTAGGTAACGGGGAGCTGTTTTTT. The rearrangement uses TRBV10-3 and TRBJ2-2; D may be TRBD2 (5 bases). Trimming removed 1 base at V and 7 bases at J, with 10 bases between. Germline assignment: CDR1 ENHRY and CDR2 SYGVKD. The CDR3 runs to 14 residues.

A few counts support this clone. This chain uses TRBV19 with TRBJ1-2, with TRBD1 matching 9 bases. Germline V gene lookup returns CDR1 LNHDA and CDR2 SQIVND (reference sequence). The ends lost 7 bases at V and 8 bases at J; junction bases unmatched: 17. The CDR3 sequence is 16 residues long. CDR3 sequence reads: CASKMDLTGGAQGYTF. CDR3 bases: TGTGCCAGTAAAATGGACCTTACAGGGGGCGCGCAAGGCTACACCTTC.

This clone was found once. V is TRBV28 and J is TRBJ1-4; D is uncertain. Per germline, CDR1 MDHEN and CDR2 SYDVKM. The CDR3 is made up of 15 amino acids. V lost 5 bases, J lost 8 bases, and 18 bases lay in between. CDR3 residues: CASSAGGEFREKLFF. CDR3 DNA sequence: TGTGCCAGCAGTGCTGGCGGGGAGTTTAGAGAAAAACTGTTTTTT.

The CDR3 protein is CSVDVAEAFF. The CDR3 coding sequence is TGCAGCGTTGATGTGGCAGAAGCTTTCTTT. The chain carries TRBV29-1 and TRBJ1-1; D uncertain. The CDR3 spans 10 residues. Germline V gene sequence: CDR1 SQVTM, CDR2 ANQGSEA. Trimming shortened V by 3 bases and J by 8 bases, and 7 bases separated the two germline ends.

This chain's CDR3 is CASSPWDYSYNEQFF. The CDR3 DNA reads as TGTGCCAGCAGCCCGTGGGACTACTCCTACAATGAGCAGTTCTTC. V gene TRBV11-2 combines with J gene TRBJ2-1; TRBD2 aligns across 7 bases. V shed 5 bases and J 0 bases; nucleotides not matched to a gene: 4. This CDR3 contains 15 residues. From germline, CDR1 is SGHAT and CDR2 FQNNGV.

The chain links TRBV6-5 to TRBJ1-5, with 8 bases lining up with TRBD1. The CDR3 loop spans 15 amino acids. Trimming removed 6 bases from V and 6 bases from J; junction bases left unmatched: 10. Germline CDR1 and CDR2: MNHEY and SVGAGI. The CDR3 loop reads CASRLGQDYLQPQHF. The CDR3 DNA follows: TGTGCCAGCAGGTTGGGACAGGACTACCTTCAGCCCCAGCATTTT.

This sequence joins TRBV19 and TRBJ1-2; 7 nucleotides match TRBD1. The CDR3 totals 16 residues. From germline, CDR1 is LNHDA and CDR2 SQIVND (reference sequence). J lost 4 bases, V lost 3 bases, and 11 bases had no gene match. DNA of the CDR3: TGTGCCAGTAGTATGTTCGGGCAGGGGGGACCCTATGGCTACACCTTC. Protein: CASSMFGQGGPYGYTF.

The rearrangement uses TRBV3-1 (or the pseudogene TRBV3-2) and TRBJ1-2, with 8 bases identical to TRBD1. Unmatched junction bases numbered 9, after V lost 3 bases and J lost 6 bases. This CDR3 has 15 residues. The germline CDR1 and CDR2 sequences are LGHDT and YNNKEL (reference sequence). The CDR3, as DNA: TGTGCCAGCAGCCACATTCGCAGGGGGCGCGATGGCTACACCTTC. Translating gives CASSHIRRGRDGYTF.

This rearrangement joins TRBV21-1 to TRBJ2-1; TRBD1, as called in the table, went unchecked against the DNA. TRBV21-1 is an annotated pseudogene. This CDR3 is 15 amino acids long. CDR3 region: CASSKIPAYREMRFF. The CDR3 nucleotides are TGTGCCAGCAGCAAAATCCCCGCTTACAGGGAAATGCGGTTCTTC.

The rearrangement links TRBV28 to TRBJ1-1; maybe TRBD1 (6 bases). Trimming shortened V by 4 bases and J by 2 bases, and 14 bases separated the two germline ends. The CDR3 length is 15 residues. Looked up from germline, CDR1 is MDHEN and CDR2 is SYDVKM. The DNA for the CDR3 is TGTGCCAGCAGTTGGGGCGACAGGCACAACACTGAAGCTTTCTTT. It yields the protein CASSWGDRHNTEAFF.

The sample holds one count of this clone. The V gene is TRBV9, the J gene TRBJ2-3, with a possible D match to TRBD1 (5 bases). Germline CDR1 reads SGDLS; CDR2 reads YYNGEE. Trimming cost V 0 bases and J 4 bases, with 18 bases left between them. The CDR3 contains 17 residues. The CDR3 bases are TGTGCCAGCAGCGTAGACTCGCACCACAGGCGTCCAGATACGCAGTATTTT. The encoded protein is CASSVDSHHRRPDTQYF. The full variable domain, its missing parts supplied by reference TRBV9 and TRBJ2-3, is DSGVTQTPKHLITATGQRVTLRCSPRSGDLSVYWYQQSLDQGLQFLIQYYNGEERAKGNILERFSAQQFPDLHSELNLSSLELGDSALYFCASSVDSHHRRPDTQYFGPGTRLTVL.

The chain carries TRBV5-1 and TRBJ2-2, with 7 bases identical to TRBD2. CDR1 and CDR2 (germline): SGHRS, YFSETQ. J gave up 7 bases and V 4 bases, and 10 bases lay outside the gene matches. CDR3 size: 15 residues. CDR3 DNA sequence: TGCGCCAGCAGCCCGGGCCGGGCGGGGGTCGGGGAGCTGTTTTTT. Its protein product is CASSPGRAGVGELFF.

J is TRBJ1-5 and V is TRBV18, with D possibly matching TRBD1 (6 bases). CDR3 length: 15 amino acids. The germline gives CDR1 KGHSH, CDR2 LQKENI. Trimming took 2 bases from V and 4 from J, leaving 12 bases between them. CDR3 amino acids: CASSPGWGLNQPQHF. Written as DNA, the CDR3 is TGTGCCAGCTCACCAGGTTGGGGGCTGAATCAGCCCCAGCATTTT.

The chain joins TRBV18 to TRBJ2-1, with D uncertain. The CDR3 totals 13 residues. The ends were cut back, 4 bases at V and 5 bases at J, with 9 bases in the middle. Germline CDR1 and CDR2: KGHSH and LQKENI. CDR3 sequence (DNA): TGTGCCAGCTCACTGGGTCTAGACAATGAGCAGTTCTTC. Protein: CASSLGLDNEQFF.

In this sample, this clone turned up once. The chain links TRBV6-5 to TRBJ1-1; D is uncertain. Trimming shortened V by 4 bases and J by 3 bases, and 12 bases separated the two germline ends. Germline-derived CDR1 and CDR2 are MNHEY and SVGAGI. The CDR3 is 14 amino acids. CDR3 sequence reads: CASSLIRLDTEAFF. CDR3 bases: TGTGCCAGCAGTTTAATCAGGTTGGACACTGAAGCTTTCTTT.

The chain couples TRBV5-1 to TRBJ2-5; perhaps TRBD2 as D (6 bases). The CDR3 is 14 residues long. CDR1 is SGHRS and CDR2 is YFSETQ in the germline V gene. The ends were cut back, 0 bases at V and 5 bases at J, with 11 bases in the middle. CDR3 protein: CASSLEGGKETQYF. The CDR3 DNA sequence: TGCGCCAGCAGCTTGGAAGGAGGGAAGGAGACCCAGTACTTC. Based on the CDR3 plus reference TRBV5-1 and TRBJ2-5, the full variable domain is KAGVTQTPRYLIKTRGQQVTLSCSPISGHRSVSWYQQTPGQGLQFLFEYFSETQRNKGNFPGRFSGRQFSNSRSEMNVSTLELGDSALYLCASSLEGGKETQYFGPGTRLLVL.

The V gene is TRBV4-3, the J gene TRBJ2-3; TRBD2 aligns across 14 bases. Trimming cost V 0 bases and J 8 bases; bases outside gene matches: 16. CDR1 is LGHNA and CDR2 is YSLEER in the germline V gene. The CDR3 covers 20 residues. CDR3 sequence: CASSQDFLRGLAGERGTQYF. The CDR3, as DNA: TGCGCCAGCAGCCAAGATTTTTTGAGGGGACTAGCGGGGGAGAGGGGTACGCAGTATTTT.

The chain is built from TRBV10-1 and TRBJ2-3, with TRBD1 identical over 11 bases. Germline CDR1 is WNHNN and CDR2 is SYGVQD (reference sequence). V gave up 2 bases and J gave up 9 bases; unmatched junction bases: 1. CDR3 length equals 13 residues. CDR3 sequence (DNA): TGCGCCAGCAGTGAGGGGACAGGGGGAACGCAGTATTTT. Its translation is CASSEGTGGTQYF.

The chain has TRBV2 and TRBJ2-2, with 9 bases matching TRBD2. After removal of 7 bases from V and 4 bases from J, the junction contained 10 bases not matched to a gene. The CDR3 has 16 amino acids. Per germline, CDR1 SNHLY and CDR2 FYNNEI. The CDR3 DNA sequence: TGTGCCAGCAAAGTTAGCGGGAGTTCGCCCACCGGGGAGCTGTTTTTT. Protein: CASKVSGSSPTGELFF.

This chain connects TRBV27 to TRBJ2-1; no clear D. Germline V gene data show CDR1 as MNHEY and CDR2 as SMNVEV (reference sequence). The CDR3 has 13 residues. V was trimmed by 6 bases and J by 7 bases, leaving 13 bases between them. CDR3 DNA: TGTGCCAGCAGACAGCCCCCCATAAATGAGCAGTTCTTC. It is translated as CASRQPPINEQFF.

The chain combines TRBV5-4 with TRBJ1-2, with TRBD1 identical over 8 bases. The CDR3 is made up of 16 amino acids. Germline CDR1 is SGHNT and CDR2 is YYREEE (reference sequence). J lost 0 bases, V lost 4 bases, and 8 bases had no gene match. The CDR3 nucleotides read TGTGCCAGCAGCGCGGGACAGGCAATAGCTAACTATGGCTACACCTTC. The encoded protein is CASSAGQAIANYGYTF.

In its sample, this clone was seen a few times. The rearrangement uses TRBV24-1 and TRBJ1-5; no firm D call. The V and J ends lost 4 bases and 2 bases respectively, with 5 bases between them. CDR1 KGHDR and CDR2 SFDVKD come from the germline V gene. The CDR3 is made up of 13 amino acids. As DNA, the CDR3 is TGTGCCACCAGTGACGGAGGCAATCAGCCCCAGCATTTT. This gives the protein CATSDGGNQPQHF.

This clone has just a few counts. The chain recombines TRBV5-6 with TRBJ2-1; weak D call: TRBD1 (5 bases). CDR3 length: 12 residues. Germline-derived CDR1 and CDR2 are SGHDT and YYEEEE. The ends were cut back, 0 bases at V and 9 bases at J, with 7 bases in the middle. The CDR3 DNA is TGTGCCAGCAGCTTGGGGGGCCTTGAGCAGTTCTTC. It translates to CASSLGGLEQFF. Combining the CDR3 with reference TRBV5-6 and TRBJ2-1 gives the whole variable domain DAGVTQSPTHLIKTRGQQVTLRCSPKSGHDTVSWYQQALGQGPQFIFQYYEEEERQRGNFPDRFSGHQFPNYSSELNVNALLLGDSALYLCASSLGGLEQFFGPGTRLTVL.

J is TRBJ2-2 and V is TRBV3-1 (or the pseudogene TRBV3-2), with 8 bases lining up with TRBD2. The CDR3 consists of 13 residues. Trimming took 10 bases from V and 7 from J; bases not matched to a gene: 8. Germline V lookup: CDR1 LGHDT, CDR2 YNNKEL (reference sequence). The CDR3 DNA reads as TGTGCCACCACGGGGGGGGCAGGCGGGGAGCTGTTTTTT. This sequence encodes CATTGGAGGELFF.

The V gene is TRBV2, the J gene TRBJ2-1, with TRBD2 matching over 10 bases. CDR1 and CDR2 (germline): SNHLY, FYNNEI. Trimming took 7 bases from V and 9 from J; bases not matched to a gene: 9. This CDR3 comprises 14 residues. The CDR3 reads CASTRTSGIVEQFF. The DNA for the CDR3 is TGTGCCAGCACCAGGACTAGCGGTATTGTTGAGCAGTTCTTC.

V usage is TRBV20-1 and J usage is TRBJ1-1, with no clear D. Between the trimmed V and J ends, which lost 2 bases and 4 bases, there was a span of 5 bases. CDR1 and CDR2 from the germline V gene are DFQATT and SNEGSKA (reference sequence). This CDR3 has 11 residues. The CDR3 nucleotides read TGCAGTGCTAGAAGCCGCACTGAAGCTTTCTTT. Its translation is CSARSRTEAFF.